A selection of T cell receptor beta chains follows, all from one sample in a study of neurological immune-mediated disorders. Each CDR3 protein gets one entry after TCRdb re-called the 5' RACE reads with MiXCR. There are about 55,000 distinct CDR3 sequences in the sample; roughly 3.5% occur only once, and 1.6% lies in the top ten. The sequenced sample consisted of PBMCs. Source of these receptors: a man in his thirties or forties with multiple sclerosis. The CDR3 runs from the conserved cysteine through the conserved F or W. Each record gives: J gene, V gene, clone size, D gene, CDR3 protein, CDR3 DNA. D genes are given only for firm matches. Part of the rows lack a size; the others show once, few, many or a class for expanded clones.

TRBJ2-1 | TRBV20-1 | many | NA | CSARDKTRGAYNEQFF | TGCAGTGCTAGAGATAAAACAAGGGGGGCCTACAATGAGCAGTTCTTC
TRBJ2-2 | TRBV5-1 | many | TRBD2 | CASSLGLAGVGTGELFF | TGCGCCAGCAGCTTGGGACTAGCGGGAGTAGGGACCGGGGAGCTGTTTTTT
TRBJ1-5 | TRBV6-6 | few | NA | CASSYGPGVSNQPQNF | TGTGCCAGCAGTTACGGGCCTGGGGTAAGCAATCAGCCCCAGAATTTT
TRBJ2-3 | TRBV5-1 | many | TRBD2 | CASRMGLAGPTDTQYF | TGCGCCAGCAGAATGGGACTAGCGGGACCCACAGATACGCAGTATTTT
TRBJ1-4 | TRBV5-1 | many | NA | CASSSDVGNEKLFF | TGCGCCAGCAGCTCGGACGTCGGGAATGAAAAACTGTTTTTT
TRBJ2-7 | TRBV5-1 | NA | TRBD1 | CASSLGQGNYEQYF | TGCGCCAGCAGCTTGGGACAGGGGAACTACGAGCAGTACTTC
TRBJ2-7 | TRBV20-1 | many | TRBD1 | CSAREGTGSSYEQYF | TGCAGTGCTAGAGAGGGGACAGGGAGCTCCTACGAGCAGTACTTC
TRBJ2-7 | TRBV6-1 | many | NA | CASTREYPPYEQYF | TGTGCCAGTACCCGGGAATATCCGCCCTACGAGCAGTACTTC
TRBJ1-2 | TRBV28 | many | NA | CASRRNLGFCTF | TGTGCCAGCAGGCGCAACTTAGGCTTTTGCACCTTC
TRBJ2-1 | TRBV12-3/TRBV12-4 | many | TRBD1 | CASSGTGIYNEQFF | TGTGCCAGCAGTGGGACAGGGATATACAATGAGCAGTTCTTC
TRBJ2-5 | TRBV20-1 | many | NA | CSARSVRSEGGQETQYF | TGCAGTGCTAGAAGCGTACGGTCGGAGGGGGGACAAGAGACCCAGTACTTC
TRBJ2-3 | TRBV6-2/TRBV6-3 | many | TRBD2 | CASSFPRLAGGPEDTQYF | TGTGCCAGCAGTTTCCCGAGGCTAGCGGGAGGGCCCGAAGATACGCAGTATTTT
TRBJ1-6 | TRBV5-1 | few | NA | CASSLDRHNSPLNF | TGCGCCAGCAGCTTGGACAGACATAATTCACCCCTCAACTTT
TRBJ1-5 | TRBV2 | NA | NA | CASGGGGQQPQNF | TGTGCCAGCGGTGGGGGAGGGCAGCAGCCCCAGAATTTT
TRBJ2-1 | TRBV27 | many | NA | CASRKPGYNEQFF | TGTGCCAGCAGGAAACCCGGCTACAATGAGCAGTTCTTC
TRBJ2-3 | TRBV11-2 | few | NA | CASTRQDSFGMVTQYF | TGTGCCAGTACCAGACAGGATTCTTTTGGCATGGTTACGCAGTATTTT
TRBJ1-6 | TRBV27 | many | NA | CASSFGTNRALNSPLHF | TGTGCCAGCAGTTTCGGGACGAACAGGGCCCTCAATTCACCCCTCCACTTT
TRBJ1-1 | TRBV5-1 | many | NA | CASSSNTEAFF | TGCGCCAGCAGTTCGAACACTGAAGCTTTCTTT
TRBJ1-2 | TRBV6-4 | NA | TRBD1 | CASSDSNRGGGYTF | TGTGCCAGCAGTGACTCCAACAGGGGAGGGGGCTACACCTTC
TRBJ2-5 | TRBV7-2 | many | NA | CASSLDGRVPQYF | TGTGCCAGCAGCTTAGACGGCCGAGTTCCCCAGTACTTC
TRBJ2-3 | TRBV7-8 | many | NA | CASSISLSGSDTQYF | TGTGCCAGCAGCATAAGCTTGAGTGGTTCAGATACGCAGTATTTT
TRBJ1-5 | TRBV19 | NA | NA | CASSHLTTRGANQPQHF | TGTGCCAGTAGCCACTTAACAACCAGAGGGGCAAATCAGCCCCAGCATTTT
TRBJ2-3 | TRBV20-1 | many | NA | CSAIHARSTDTQYF | TGCAGTGCTATTCATGCCAGGAGCACAGATACGCAGTATTTT
TRBJ2-5 | TRBV27 | many | NA | CASSLWDSPRETQYF | TGTGCCAGCAGTTTATGGGACTCTCCTCGGGAGACCCAGTACTTC
TRBJ2-1 | TRBV29-1 | many | TRBD1 | CSVGPRQGAGEQFF | TGCAGCGTTGGACCTAGACAGGGGGCCGGGGAGCAGTTCTTC
TRBJ2-1 | TRBV7-8 | many | TRBD2 | CASSLGLAGAYNEQFF | TGTGCCAGCAGCCTAGGACTAGCGGGGGCCTACAATGAGCAGTTCTTC
TRBJ2-7 | TRBV5-1 | few | NA | CASSWGTELSYEQYF | TGCGCCAGCAGCTGGGGTACAGAACTCTCCTACGAGCAGTACTTC
TRBJ1-2 | TRBV14 | many | TRBD1 | CASSQGWTGSGGYTF | TGTGCCAGCAGCCAAGGCTGGACAGGGTCAGGAGGCTACACCTTC
TRBJ2-1 | TRBV5-1 | many | NA | CASSPGTANDEQFF | TGCGCCAGCAGCCCCGGGACGGCTAACGATGAGCAGTTCTTC
TRBJ2-1 | TRBV5-6 | many | TRBD2 | CASSPGRRGNNEQFF | TGTGCCAGCAGCCCGGGAAGGCGGGGGAACAATGAGCAGTTCTTC
TRBJ1-2 | TRBV10-3 | many | TRBD1 | CAIRARQGEDYTF | TGTGCCATCAGGGCAAGACAGGGTGAGGACTACACCTTC
TRBJ1-2 | TRBV20-1 | many | NA | CSASALESGYTF | TGCAGTGCTAGCGCCCTGGAGAGTGGCTACACCTTC
TRBJ2-7 | TRBV7-9 | many | NA | CASSLRGLPYEQYF | TGTGCCAGCAGCCTTCGGGGGCTGCCCTACGAGCAGTACTTC
TRBJ1-2 | TRBV27 | medium-sized | TRBD1 | CATLGGQGTANYGYTF | TGTGCCACCCTTGGGGGACAGGGCACAGCTAACTATGGCTACACCTTC
TRBJ1-1 | TRBV7-9 | many | NA | CASSLAETKNTEAFF | TGTGCCAGCAGCTTAGCGGAGACAAAGAACACTGAAGCTTTCTTT
TRBJ2-1 | TRBV20-1 | many | NA | CSAPTPYSPYNEQFF | TGCAGTGCTCCAACTCCTTATTCCCCTTACAATGAGCAGTTCTTC
TRBJ2-3 | TRBV5-1 | many | NA | CASSLGQSTDTQYF | TGCGCCAGCAGCTTGGGACAGAGCACAGATACGCAGTATTTT
TRBJ2-3 | TRBV5-1 | many | NA | CASSPREPHTDTQYF | TGCGCCAGCAGCCCCCGGGAACCGCACACAGATACGCAGTATTTT
TRBJ2-1 | TRBV7-3 | many | TRBD2 | CASSLAVGGHEQFF | TGTGCCAGCAGTCTAGCGGTCGGAGGCCATGAGCAGTTCTTC
TRBJ1-5 | TRBV29-1 | many | TRBD1 | CSVQGADGQPQHF | TGCAGCGTTCAGGGGGCCGATGGTCAGCCCCAGCATTTT
TRBJ2-4 | TRBV5-1 | many | TRBD2 | CASSLRLAGEGKNIQYF | TGCGCCAGCAGCTTGAGGCTAGCGGGAGAGGGGAAAAACATTCAGTACTTC
TRBJ2-1 | TRBV7-3 | NA | NA | CASSSSTTRALNEQFF | TGTGCCAGCAGCTCCTCGACTACCAGGGCCTTGAATGAGCAGTTCTTC
TRBJ2-5 | TRBV3-1 | many | NA | CASSQGSQYGTQYF | TGTGCCAGCAGCCAAGGTAGCCAGTACGGGACCCAGTACTTC